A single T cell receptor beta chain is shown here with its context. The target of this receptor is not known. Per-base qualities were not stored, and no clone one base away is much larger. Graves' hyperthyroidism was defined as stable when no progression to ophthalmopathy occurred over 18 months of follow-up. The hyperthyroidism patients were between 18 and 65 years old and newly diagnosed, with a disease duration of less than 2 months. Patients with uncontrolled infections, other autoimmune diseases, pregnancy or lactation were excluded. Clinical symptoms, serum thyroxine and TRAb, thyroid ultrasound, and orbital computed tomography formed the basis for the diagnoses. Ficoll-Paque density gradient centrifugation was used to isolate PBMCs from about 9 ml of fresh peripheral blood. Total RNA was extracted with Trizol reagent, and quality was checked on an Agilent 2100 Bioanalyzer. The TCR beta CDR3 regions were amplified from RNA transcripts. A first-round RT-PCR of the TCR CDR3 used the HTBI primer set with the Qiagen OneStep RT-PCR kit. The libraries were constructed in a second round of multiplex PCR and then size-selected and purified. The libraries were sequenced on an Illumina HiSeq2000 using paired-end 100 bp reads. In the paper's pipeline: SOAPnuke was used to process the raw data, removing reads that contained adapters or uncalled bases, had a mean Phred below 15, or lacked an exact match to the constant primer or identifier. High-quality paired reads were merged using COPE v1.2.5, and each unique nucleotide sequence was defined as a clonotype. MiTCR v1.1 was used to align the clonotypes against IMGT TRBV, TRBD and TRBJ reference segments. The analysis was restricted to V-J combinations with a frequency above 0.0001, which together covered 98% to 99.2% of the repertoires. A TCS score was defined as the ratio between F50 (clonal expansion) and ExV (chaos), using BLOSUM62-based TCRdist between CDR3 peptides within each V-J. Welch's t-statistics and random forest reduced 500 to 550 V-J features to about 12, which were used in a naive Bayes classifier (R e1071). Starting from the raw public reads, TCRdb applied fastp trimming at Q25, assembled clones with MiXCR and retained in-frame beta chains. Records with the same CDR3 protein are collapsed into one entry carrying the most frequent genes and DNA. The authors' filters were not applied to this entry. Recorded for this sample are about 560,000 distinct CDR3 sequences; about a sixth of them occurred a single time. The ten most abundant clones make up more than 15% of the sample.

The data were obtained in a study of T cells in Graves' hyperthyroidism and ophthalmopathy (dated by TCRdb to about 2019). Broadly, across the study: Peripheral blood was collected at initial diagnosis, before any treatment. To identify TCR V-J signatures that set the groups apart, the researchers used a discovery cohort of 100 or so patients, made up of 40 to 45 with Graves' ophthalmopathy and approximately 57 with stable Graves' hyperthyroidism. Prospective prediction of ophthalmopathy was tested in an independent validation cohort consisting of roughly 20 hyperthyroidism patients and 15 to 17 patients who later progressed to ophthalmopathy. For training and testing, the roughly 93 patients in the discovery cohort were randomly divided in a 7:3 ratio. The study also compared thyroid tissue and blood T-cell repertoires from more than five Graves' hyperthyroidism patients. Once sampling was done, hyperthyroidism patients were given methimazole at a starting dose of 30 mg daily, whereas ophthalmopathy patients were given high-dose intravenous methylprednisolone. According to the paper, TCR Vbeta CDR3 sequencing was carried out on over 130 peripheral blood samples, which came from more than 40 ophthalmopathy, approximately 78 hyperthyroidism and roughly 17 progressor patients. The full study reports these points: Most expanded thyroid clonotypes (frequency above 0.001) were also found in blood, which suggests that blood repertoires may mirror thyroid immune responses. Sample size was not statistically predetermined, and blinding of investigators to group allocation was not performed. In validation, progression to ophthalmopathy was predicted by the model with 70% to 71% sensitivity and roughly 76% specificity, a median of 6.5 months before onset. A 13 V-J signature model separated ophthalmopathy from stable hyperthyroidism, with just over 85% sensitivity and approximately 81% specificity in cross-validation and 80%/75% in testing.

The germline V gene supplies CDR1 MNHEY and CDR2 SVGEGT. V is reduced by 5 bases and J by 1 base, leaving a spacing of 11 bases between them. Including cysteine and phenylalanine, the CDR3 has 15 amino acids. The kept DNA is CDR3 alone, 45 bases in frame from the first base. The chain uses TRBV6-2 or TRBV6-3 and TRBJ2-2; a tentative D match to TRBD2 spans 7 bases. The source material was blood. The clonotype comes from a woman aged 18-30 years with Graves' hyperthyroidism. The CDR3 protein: CASSPRGQNTGELFF. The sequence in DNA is TGTGCCAGCAGTCCGCGGGGGCAGAACACCGGGGAGCTGTTTTTT.